This T cell receptor beta chain was identified in a study of T cell clonality in common variable immunodeficiency. Study-level findings and limits: Authors noted CVID clonality's cause needs subpopulation repertoire sequencing. In common variable immunodeficiency, TCR beta chains reportedly carried fewer deletions and N-nucleotide insertions. Compared with healthy controls, CVID subjects showed increased TCRbeta clonality, mostly in about a third.

The table lists this clone with many counts. Its antigen is unknown. The read stops 3 residues short of the end of the CDR3; the missing end is completed from the germline J gene. CDR1 is SQVTM and CDR2 is ANQGSEA in the germline V gene. The CDR3 runs to 19 residues. V dropped 4 bases and J dropped 0; count of bases not matched to a gene: 12. Caucasian heritage predominated among both patients and controls. Method: immunoSEQ multiplex PCR; TCRdb's copy keeps in-frame clones and lacks some. The repertoire consists of about 39,000 clones, none detected only once. The rearrangement links TRBV29-1 to TRBJ2-2, with 12 bases aligning to TRBD2. This clonotype was sampled from a person aged 18 to 75 in good health. The source material was peripheral blood mononuclear cells. The CDR3 spells CSVGGGLAGLNPNTGELFF. The DNA read from the CDR3 is TGCAGCGTTGGTGGGGGACTAGCGGGTCTAAACCCGAACACCGGGGAG.